Listed here is a single T cell receptor (beta chain). Its antigen is not identified. This sample was taken from a study of siplizumab effects on memory and regulatory T cells. This CDR3 is 16 amino acids long. V lost 0 bases to trimming and J lost 2 bases, with 11 bases between them. Looked up from germline, CDR1 is MNHEY and CDR2 is SVGAGI. The method was immunoSEQ multiplex PCR; TCRdb's version includes in-frame clones alone and lacks a portion of them. The data hold around 100,000 clones, with about 91% observed a single time. Notes on the study in general: Siplizumab led to significantly less abundant alloreactive sequences that could be traced back to unstimulated CD4+ memory cells. Apparently key alloresponse contributors, naive T cells also seemed more diverse than memory cells.

The TCR originated in a human donor in good health. Some clones in this sample may be carry-over from other donors' samples. Input material: CD4+ T cells sorted from blood. This chain uses TRBV6-5 with TRBJ1-3; D is unresolved. CDR3 loop: CASSYSIGEPGNTIYF. The CDR3 bases are TGTGCCAGCAGTTACTCAATTGGGGAACCTGGAAACACCATATATTTT.